These T cell receptor beta chains were read from a single sample in a study of blood T cells in healthy people across ages. TCRdb reprocessed the 5' RACE reads with MiXCR, giving one entry per CDR3 protein. This sample has hundreds of thousands of distinct CDR3 sequences, with about 30% found just once. Specimen: blood. Every receptor here comes from a woman aged 80 or over in good health. Both conserved end residues are part of each CDR3. A D gene is named only where the DNA matches it firmly. Clone size, where shown, is once, few, many, or a class for clones that have expanded.

- | TRBJ1-2 | - | TRBV25-1 | CASSERLLGVNGYTF | TGTGCCAGCAGTGAACGCCTGCTGGGGGTGAACGGCTACACCTTC
many | TRBJ2-7 | - | TRBV9 | CASSHQDGTFPYEQYF | TGTGCCAGCAGCCATCAGGACGGGACATTTCCCTACGAGCAGTACTTC
- | TRBJ1-2 | TRBD1 | TRBV2 | CASSEEGQGVGGYTF | TGTGCCAGCAGTGAAGAGGGACAGGGGGTGGGTGGCTACACCTTC
many | TRBJ2-3 | TRBD1 | TRBV10-3 | CAIRMTGDTDTQYF | TGTGCCATCAGAATGACAGGGGACACAGATACGCAGTATTTT
- | TRBJ1-5 | - | TRBV27 | CASSKQGLENQPQHF | TGTGCCAGCAGTAAACAGGGTTTGGAGAATCAGCCCCAGCATTTT
few | TRBJ1-2 | - | TRBV14 | CASSQDQGGFNYGYTF | TGTGCCAGCAGCCAAGACCAGGGCGGGTTTAACTATGGCTACACCTTC
- | TRBJ2-5 | - | TRBV29-1 | CSVDGTKRGVRGTQYF | TGCAGCGTTGATGGGACGAAGAGGGGGGTTCGGGGGACCCAGTACTTC
many | TRBJ1-1 | TRBD1 | TRBV7-9 | CASSPRTGRNTEAFF | TGTGCCAGCAGCCCTCGGACAGGGAGAAACACTGAAGCTTTCTTT
few | TRBJ2-7 | - | TRBV18 | CASSRGTASSYEQYF | TGTGCCAGCTCACGAGGGACGGCGAGCTCCTACGAGCAGTACTTC
- | TRBJ2-1 | - | TRBV18 | CASSPMDRGYNEQFF | TGTGCCAGCTCACCGATGGACAGAGGCTACAATGAGCAGTTCTTC
- | TRBJ1-1 | TRBD1 | TRBV7-2 | CASSARPRTGMNTEAFF | TGTGCCAGCAGCGCTAGACCCCGGACAGGGATGAACACTGAAGCTTTCTTT
many | TRBJ2-5 | - | TRBV29-1 | CSGRRGASRETQYF | TGCAGCGGGCGCAGGGGCGCTTCCCGGGAGACCCAGTACTTC
many | TRBJ2-7 | TRBD2 | TRBV12-3/TRBV12-4 | CASSRTSGSSYEQYF | TGTGCCAGCAGTAGGACTAGCGGCAGCTCCTACGAGCAGTACTTC
many | TRBJ2-5 | - | TRBV7-2 | CASSLGGGETQYF | TGTGCCAGCAGTCTGGGGGGTGGCGAGACCCAGTACTTC
- | TRBJ1-2 | TRBD1 | TRBV12-3/TRBV12-4 | CASNPRRDSNGYTF | TGTGCCAGCAATCCGCGGCGGGACAGTAATGGCTACACCTTC
many | TRBJ1-4 | - | TRBV25-1 | CASSAHHLGDEKLFF | TGTGCCAGCAGTGCCCACCATTTAGGGGATGAAAAACTGTTTTTT
many | TRBJ1-1 | TRBD1 | TRBV5-1 | CASSPTGQTNTEAFF | TGCGCCAGCAGCCCCACGGGACAGACGAACACTGAAGCTTTCTTT
few | TRBJ1-1 | - | TRBV7-2 | CASSWVPGDAEAFF | TGTGCCAGCAGCTGGGTGCCAGGTGACGCTGAAGCTTTCTTT
- | TRBJ2-1 | - | TRBV27 | CASSFSLYNEQFF | TGTGCCAGCAGTTTCAGTTTGTACAATGAGCAGTTCTTC
many | TRBJ2-1 | - | TRBV29-1 | CSGEGRNNEQFF | TGCAGCGGGGAAGGCAGAAACAATGAGCAGTTCTTC
many | TRBJ1-2 | - | TRBV29-1 | CSAIYPGDTGHGYTF | TGCAGCGCCATTTATCCAGGAGACACAGGGCATGGCTACACCTTC
- | TRBJ2-1 | TRBD2 | TRBV12-3/TRBV12-4 | CASSKGLAGDEQFF | TGTGCCAGCAGTAAAGGACTAGCGGGGGATGAGCAGTTCTTC
many | TRBJ2-6 | TRBD2 | TRBV20-1 | CSAHGRGAQSSGANVLTF | TGCAGTGCCCACGGGCGGGGGGCGCAGAGTTCTGGGGCCAACGTCCTGACTTTC
- | TRBJ2-4 | TRBD2 | TRBV5-1 | CASSWAGGAREQYF | TGCGCCAGCAGCTGGGCCGGGGGTGCGCGGGAGCAGTACTTC
- | TRBJ1-5 | - | TRBV28 | CASSTVSNQPQHF | TGTGCCAGCAGTACCGTTAGCAATCAGCCCCAGCATTTT
few | TRBJ1-2 | - | TRBV13 | CASSLDARGVYGYTF | TGTGCCAGCAGCTTAGACGCCAGGGGAGTCTATGGCTACACCTTC
- | TRBJ2-3 | - | TRBV12-3/TRBV12-4 | CASSFGGDAEYF | TGTGCCAGCAGTTTCGGGGGAGATGCGGAGTATTTT
many | TRBJ1-6 | - | TRBV7-2 | CASSLQGYNSPLHF | TGTGCCAGCAGCTTACAGGGCTATAATTCACCCCTCCACTTT
- | TRBJ1-5 | TRBD1 | TRBV19 | CASSKVQGQGYNQPQHF | TGTGCCAGTAGTAAGGTGCAAGGACAGGGGTACAATCAGCCCCAGCATTTT
- | TRBJ2-7 | - | TRBV25-1 | CASSGRGDRSYEQYF | TGTGCCAGCAGTGGCAGGGGGGACCGCTCCTACGAGCAGTACTTC
many | TRBJ2-1 | - | TRBV20-1 | CSAKLAHSYNEQFF | TGCAGTGCTAAATTAGCGCACTCCTACAATGAGCAGTTCTTC
many | TRBJ2-5 | - | TRBV15 | CATSRARGGETQYF | TGTGCCACCAGCAGAGCCCGGGGAGGAGAGACCCAGTACTTC
- | TRBJ1-5 | - | TRBV29-1 | CSVDLGSGQPQHF | TGCAGCGTTGATTTGGGGTCAGGCCAGCCCCAGCATTTT